The clone carrying this TCR beta chain was counted only a few times. A single record per CDR3 protein comes from TCRdb applying MiXCR to the 5' RACE reads. The sample comprises 150,000 to 200,000 distinct CDR3 sequences, about an eighth of which are singletons, and about 10% rests with the top ten. This specimen comes from a study of CD8 T cells in ankylosing spondylitis. The TCR originated in a female donor with ankylosing spondylitis or in good health (not recorded which). The specimen sequenced was blood, either unsorted or a sorted T cell fraction (not recorded which).

The CDR3 bases are TGTGCCAGCAGCAACCAGGGCGTCGGAGATACGCAGTATTTT. Translation: CASSNQGVGDTQYF. The rearrangement links TRBV7-3 to TRBJ2-3; a weak D match, TRBD1 (5 bases). Germline V gene sequence: CDR1 SGHTA, CDR2 FQGTGA. The CDR3 sequence is 14 residues long. V lost 5 bases and J lost 5, with 14 bases in between.